The sequence of this T cell receptor beta chain was determined in a study of lymphopenia after photon versus proton radiotherapy. Points from the study as a whole: Larger post-nadir TCR diversity loss correlated inversely with survival in deceased patients. Post-nadir diversity loss with photons came from oligoclonal expansion, particularly CD8+ Temra cells.

Assay: immunoSEQ multiplex PCR; the TCRdb copy retains only in-frame clones and omits some. The table records some 25,000 clones, more than 80% of them present only once. Germline values: CDR1 MNHNY, CDR2 SVGAGI (reference sequence). The CDR3 consists of 14 residues. About this clone itself: Its specificity is not known.

The material sequenced was peripheral blood, taken from a patient treated with photon-based radiotherapy. The chain employs TRBV6-6 and TRBJ2-5; D might be TRBD1 or TRBD2, each matching 5 bases. The J call may not be correct, given that the DNA end is closer to TRBJ2-7. This sequence originates from a man younger than 45 with gastric cancer. Written as DNA, the CDR3 is TGTGCCAGCAGTTATTCAATCGGGGCGGGCGAGCAGTACTTC. Translated: CASSYSIGAGEQYF.